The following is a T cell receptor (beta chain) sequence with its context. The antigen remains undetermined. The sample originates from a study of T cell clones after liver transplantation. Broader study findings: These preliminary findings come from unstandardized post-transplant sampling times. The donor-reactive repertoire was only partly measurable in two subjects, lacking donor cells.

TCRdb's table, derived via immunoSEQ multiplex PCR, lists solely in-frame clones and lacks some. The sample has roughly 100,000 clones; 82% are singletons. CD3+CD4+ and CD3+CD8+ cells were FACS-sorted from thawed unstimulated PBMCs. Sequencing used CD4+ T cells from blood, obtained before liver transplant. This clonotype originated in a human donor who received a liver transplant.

CDR3 nucleotides: TGCGCCAGCAGTTCGGGACAGGGTGGCGATACGCAGTATTTT. Amino acid sequence: CASSSGQGGDTQYF. The V call is TRBV10-1, the J call TRBJ2-3; 9 positions agree with TRBD1. The CDR3 runs 14 residues. From germline, CDR1 is WNHNN and CDR2 SYGVQD (reference sequence). Trimming removed 5 bases from V and 6 bases from J; junction bases left unmatched: 6.